The 25 T cell receptor beta chains reported below all come from one sample, sequenced in a study of blood T cell repertoires in COVID-19. Here immunoSEQ multiplex PCR was the method, and the copy in TCRdb shows in-frame clones only, minus some. The sample lists about 80,000 clones, around 69% occurring once. The material sequenced was peripheral blood. These receptors all stem from a man aged 65-85 years with active or convalescent COVID-19.

The V and J genes are TRBV28 and TRBJ1-5; no clear D. With 8 bases removed from V and 7 bases from J, the gap between germline ends came to 27 bases. The CDR3 loop spans 17 amino acids. Germline V gene data show CDR1 as MDHEN and CDR2 as SYDVKM. The CDR3 DNA reads TGTGCCAGCGCCCCAGCGGCAAGGGTCCAGGTAGAGCAGCCCCAGCATTTT. The encoded protein is CASAPAARVQVEQPQHF.

This clone occurred a few times. V gene TRBV4-2 combines with J gene TRBJ2-1; D possibly corresponds to TRBD1 (5 bases). Per germline, CDR1 LGHNA and CDR2 YNFKEQ. The V end was cut by 7 bases, the J end by 3 bases, with 16 bases between. This CDR3 is 15 amino acids long. For the CDR3, the DNA is TGTGCCAGCACCCCCGGGCAGGGCGACTACAATGAGCAGTTCTTC. This sequence encodes CASTPGQGDYNEQFF.

The rearrangement uses TRBV3-1 (or the pseudogene TRBV3-2) and TRBJ1-2, with D unclear. The CDR3 is 12 amino acids. V was shortened by 2 bases and J by 3 bases, with 4 bases between the two germline ends. Looked up from germline, CDR1 is LGHDT and CDR2 is YNNKEL (reference sequence). The CDR3 loop is CASSQLDYGYTF. CDR3 DNA: TGTGCCAGCAGCCAACTCGACTATGGCTACACCTTC.

This chain uses TRBV19 with TRBJ2-1; 7 nucleotides align to TRBD2. V shed 5 bases and J 8 bases; nucleotides not matched to a gene: 12. CDR3 length equals 15 residues. Germline CDR1 and CDR2: LNHDA and SQIVND (reference sequence). The CDR3 nucleotides are TGTGCCAGTAGTCTAAGCGGGGCGTATTCATATGAGCAGTTCTTC. It specifies CASSLSGAYSYEQFF.

The chain uses TRBV4-2 and TRBJ2-5; 9 bases fit TRBD2. This CDR3 is 18 amino acids long. The trim removed 0 bases at V and 2 bases at J, leaving 10 bases unmatched. Germline loops: CDR1 LGHNA, CDR2 YNFKEQ. CDR3 in DNA: TGTGCCAGCAGCCAAGAATTGTACGTGGCGGGGGGGCAAGAGACCCAGTACTTC. Its translation is CASSQELYVAGGQETQYF.

In its sample, this clone is medium-sized. This sample includes further DNA sequences coding for the same CDR3. The chain uses TRBV25-1 and TRBJ2-3, with D perhaps matching TRBD1 (5 bases). V lost 8 bases, J lost 6 bases, and 9 bases lay in between. This CDR3 spans 11 amino acids. The germline gives CDR1 MGHDK, CDR2 SYGVNS. CDR3 in amino acids: CASAAGDTQYF. The DNA for the CDR3 is TGTGCCAGCGCTGCAGGGGATACGCAGTATTTT.

V and J are TRBV29-1 and TRBJ1-2; D may be TRBD1 (5 bases). The V gene lost 4 bases and the J gene lost 7 bases, with 13 bases spanning the gap. Per germline, CDR1 SQVTM and CDR2 ANQGSEA. CDR3 size: 12 residues. DNA of the CDR3: TGCAGCGTTGTCCCAGGGAAGGCTGGCTACACCTTC. As protein: CSVVPGKAGYTF.

V usage is TRBV10-3 and J usage is TRBJ2-7; D not certain. The CDR3 is made up of 15 amino acids. CDR1 is ENHRY, CDR2 SYGVKD, per germline. Trimming pared 7 bases from V and 4 bases from J, leaving 20 bases between. The CDR3 coding sequence is TGTGCCATCACGGCGCAGCTGGCGGTATTATACGAGCAGTACTTC. This gives the protein CAITAQLAVLYEQYF.

This clone was found a few times. The J gene is TRBJ2-1, the V gene TRBV2; possibly TRBD2 for D (5 bases). The ends were cut back, 4 bases at V and 5 bases at J, with 21 bases in the middle. Germline V gene data show CDR1 as SNHLY and CDR2 as FYNNEI. The CDR3 runs to 17 residues. The CDR3 sequence: CASSGGLWGPLNNEQFF. CDR3 bases: TGTGCCAGCAGTGGAGGACTCTGGGGTCCGCTGAACAATGAGCAGTTCTTC.

This clone appeared a few times. The chain couples TRBV19 to TRBJ2-2; 7 bases are shared with TRBD1. After removal of 6 bases from V and 3 bases from J, the junction contained 4 bases not matched to a gene. There are 14 residues in the CDR3. The V gene's germline CDR1 is LNHDA and CDR2 SQIVND (reference sequence). Written as DNA, the CDR3 is TGTGCCAGTAGCGGACAGGAGTACACCGGGGAGCTGTTTTTT. It is translated as CASSGQEYTGELFF.

V and J are TRBV28 and TRBJ2-1; D perhaps matches TRBD2 (7 bases). V lost 3 bases and J lost 7, with 19 bases in between. This CDR3 contains 16 residues. Germline V gene sequence: CDR1 MDHEN, CDR2 SYDVKM. CDR3 sequence: CASSFLRGGAYNEQFF. CDR3 coding DNA: TGTGCCAGCAGTTTCCTGAGAGGGGGGGCGTATAATGAGCAGTTCTTC.

V and J are TRBV18 and TRBJ2-5; 7 nucleotides match TRBD1. Germline CDR1 is KGHSH and CDR2 is LQKENI. The CDR3 runs to 13 residues. After removal of 8 bases from V and 4 bases from J, the junction contained 7 bases not matched to a gene. The CDR3 here is CASLRGLGETQYF. The CDR3 DNA sequence: TGTGCCAGCCTAAGGGGGCTCGGAGAGACCCAGTACTTC.

The chain joins TRBV5-5 to TRBJ1-4; maybe TRBD1 (5 bases). CDR3 size: 16 residues. Germline V gene sequence: CDR1 SGHKS, CDR2 YYEKEE (reference sequence). The V and J ends lost 2 bases and 4 bases respectively, with 15 bases between them. The CDR3 bases are TGTGCCAGCAGCTTCGGGGGGGACGGTGTTAATGAAAAACTGTTTTTT. As protein: CASSFGGDGVNEKLFF.

The chain joins TRBV5-1 to TRBJ2-1, with a weak D call TRBD2 (6 bases). This CDR3 is built from 17 residues. V was shortened by 7 bases and J by 2 bases, with 22 bases between the two germline ends. Germline V gene sequence: CDR1 SGHRS, CDR2 YFSETQ. CDR3 amino acids: CASSSGITGETYNEQFF. Written as DNA, the CDR3 is TGCGCCAGCTCCTCGGGGATAACGGGGGAGACCTACAATGAGCAGTTCTTC.

V is TRBV5-1 and J is TRBJ2-2; perhaps TRBD1 as D (5 bases). Trimming cost V 3 bases and J 5 bases, with 11 bases left between them. The V gene's germline CDR1 is SGHRS and CDR2 YFSETQ. This CDR3 spans 14 amino acids. This CDR3 is CASSWIGVTGELFF. The CDR3 bases are TGCGCCAGCAGCTGGATAGGGGTAACCGGGGAGCTGTTTTTT.

V and J are TRBV7-9 and TRBJ1-2, with a possible D match to TRBD1 (5 bases). Trimming took off 7 bases at V and 2 bases at J, with 11 bases between the two ends. The V gene's germline CDR1 is SEHNR and CDR2 FQNEAQ (reference sequence). The CDR3 is 13 residues long. CDR3 bases: TGTGCCAGCACCGCCGCAGGGAACTATGGCTACACCTTC. Encoded protein: CASTAAGNYGYTF.

This clone was observed once. The J gene is TRBJ2-5, the V gene TRBV2; TRBD2 agrees at 10 bases. The length of the CDR3 is 16 residues. V trimming: 3 bases; J trimming: 0 bases; junction bases outside the gene matches: 4. Germline-derived CDR1 and CDR2 are SNHLY and FYNNEI. The CDR3 DNA follows: TGTGCCAGCAGTGACGGTAGCGGGGGGTACCAAGAGACCCAGTACTTC. It is translated as CASSDGSGGYQETQYF. The variable domain in full, with the rest retrieved from reference TRBV2 and TRBJ2-5, is EPEVTQTPSHQVTQMGQEVILRCVPISNHLYFYWYRQILGQKVEFLVSFYNNEISEKSEIFDDQFSVERPDGSNFTLKIRSTKLEDSAMYFCASSDGSGGYQETQYFGPGTRLLVL.

The chain links TRBV11-2 to TRBJ1-2, with 7 bases fitting TRBD1. Germline lookup yields CDR1 SGHAT and CDR2 FQNNGV. V was pared by 2 bases and J by 8 bases, with 8 bases of the junction left unmatched. CDR3 length: 14 amino acids. The CDR3 DNA reads as TGTGCCAGCAGCTTATTGTTCCAGGGGGGAGGCTACACCTTC. Translation: CASSLLFQGGGYTF.

The CDR3 loop reads CASSTPRGRGSYEQYF. DNA for the CDR3: TGTGCCAGTAGTACCCCGCGGGGGCGCGGTTCCTACGAGCAGTACTTC. The chain couples TRBV19 to TRBJ2-7, with a tentative D call TRBD2 (7 bases). The CDR3 totals 16 residues. Trimming pared 4 bases from V and 1 base from J, leaving 17 bases between. The germline V gene has CDR1 LNHDA and CDR2 SQIVND (reference sequence). Combining the CDR3 with reference TRBV19 and TRBJ2-7 gives the whole variable domain DGGITQSPKYLFRKEGQNVTLSCEQNLNHDAMYWYRQDPGQGLRLIYYSQIVNDFQKGDIAEGYSVSREKKESFPLTVTSAQKNPTAFYLCASSTPRGRGSYEQYFGPGTRLTVT.

J is TRBJ1-2 and V is TRBV30; TRBD1 matches at 7 bases. J gave up 3 bases and V 1 base, and 2 bases lay outside the gene matches. This CDR3 region has 13 residues. Germline loops: CDR1 GTSNPN, CDR2 SVGIG (reference sequence). CDR3 sequence (DNA): TGTGCCTGGAGTGAGGGACAGTACTATGGCTACACCTTC. This codes for CAWSEGQYYGYTF.

At least ten counts were recorded for this clone. CDR3 in amino acids: CASSPRGYTEAFF. The CDR3 nucleotides read TGTGCCAGCTCACCCAGGGGCTACACTGAAGCTTTCTTT. The J gene is TRBJ1-1, the V gene TRBV18; a weak D match, TRBD1 (6 bases). There are 13 residues in the CDR3. Germline V gives CDR1 KGHSH, CDR2 LQKENI. Trimming cost V 3 bases and J 3 bases, with 8 bases left between them.

The chain links TRBV6-5 to TRBJ1-1; tentatively, D is TRBD1 (6 bases). The CDR3 is 15 residues long. The ends were cut back, 6 bases at V and 1 base at J, with 15 bases in the middle. Looked up from germline, CDR1 is MNHEY and CDR2 is SVGAGI. The DNA of the CDR3 is TGTGCCAGCAGCCCCCTCAGGGGCGAGAACACTGAAGCTTTCTTT. Protein: CASSPLRGENTEAFF.

The CDR3 DNA is TGTGCCAGCAGTTCGGGAGTACAGAGCTATGGCTACACCTTC. It translates to CASSSGVQSYGYTF. The genes are TRBV28 and TRBJ1-2; D remains ambiguous. Germline CDR1 reads MDHEN; CDR2 reads SYDVKM. The CDR3 length is 14 residues. The V and J ends lost 4 bases and 4 bases respectively, with 13 bases between them.

CDR3 region: CASSLKGDQPQHF. CDR3 coding DNA: TGTGCCAGCAGTTTAAAGGGGGATCAGCCCCAGCATTTT. The V and J genes are TRBV12-3 or TRBV12-4 and TRBJ1-5; D possibly corresponds to TRBD1 (6 bases). The CDR3 has 13 residues. Trimming shortened V by 2 bases and J by 5 bases, and 7 bases separated the two germline ends.

V is TRBV5-1 and J is TRBJ1-1; D not certain. Trimming removed 2 bases from V and 7 bases from J, with 15 bases in between. The length of the CDR3 is 14 residues. The germline V gene encodes CDR1 SGHRS and CDR2 YFSETQ. The CDR3 DNA reads as TGCGCCAGCAGCTTATTCGAGGGAGGGAATGAAGCTTTCTTT. Translated, it gives CASSLFEGGNEAFF.